This TCR beta chain comes out of a study of blood T cell repertoires in COVID-19. CDR3 size: 15 residues. Germline V gene sequence: CDR1 LNHDA, CDR2 SQIVND (reference sequence). J gave up 6 bases and V 0 bases, and 7 bases lay outside the gene matches. This clone was seen only a few times. Here immunoSEQ multiplex PCR was the method, and the copy in TCRdb shows in-frame clones only, minus some. The repertoire includes more than 95,000 clones, approximately 87% of them detected once, and approximately 2.1% sits in the top ten. This receptor was obtained from a man in his thirties or forties with acute or convalescent COVID-19. What was sequenced was peripheral blood. The genes are TRBV19 and TRBJ2-7, with TRBD1 matching 8 bases. DNA for the CDR3: TGTGCCAGTAGTATAGATATGGCGACAGGGGCCGAGCAGTACTTC. Translating gives CASSIDMATGAEQYF.